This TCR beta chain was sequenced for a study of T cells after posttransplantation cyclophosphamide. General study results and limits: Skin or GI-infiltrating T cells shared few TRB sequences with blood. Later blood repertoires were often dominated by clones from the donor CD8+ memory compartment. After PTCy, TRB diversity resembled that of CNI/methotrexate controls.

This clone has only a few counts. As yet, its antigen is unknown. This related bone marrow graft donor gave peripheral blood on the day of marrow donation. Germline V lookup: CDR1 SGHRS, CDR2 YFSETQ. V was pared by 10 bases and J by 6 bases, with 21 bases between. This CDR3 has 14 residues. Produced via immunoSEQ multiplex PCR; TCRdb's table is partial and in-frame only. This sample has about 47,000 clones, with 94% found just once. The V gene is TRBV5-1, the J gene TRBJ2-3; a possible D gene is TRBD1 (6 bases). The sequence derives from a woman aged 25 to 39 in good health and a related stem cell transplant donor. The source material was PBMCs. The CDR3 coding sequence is TGCGCCGGGGCGGCAGGGGCCCTTTCCGATACGCAGTATTTT. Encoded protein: CAGAAGALSDTQYF.